The clone carrying this T cell receptor (beta chain) turned up a few times. Its antigen is not known. The V gene lost 0 bases and the J gene lost 6 bases, with 13 bases spanning the gap. Germline CDR1 reads SGHRS; CDR2 reads YFSETQ. The CDR3 runs to 14 residues. The sample comes from a study of T cells after yellow fever vaccination. Overall study context: Fractions of limited cellularity were prepared by means of SMART-Seq v4 Ultra Low Input. The study, taken as a whole, reports: The secondary response showed a weaker magnitude and a faster peak, day 5 versus 15.

TCRdb recomputed calls from the 5' RACE reads with MiXCR, one row per CDR3 protein. The sample shows 300,000 to 400,000 distinct CDR3 sequences, approximately 12% of them seen only once. This specimen consisted of CD4+ T cells sorted from PBMCs, obtained 15 days after the yellow fever booster vaccination. The V gene is TRBV5-1, the J gene TRBJ2-7, with D perhaps TRBD1 or TRBD2 (5 bases each). The origin of this receptor is a man aged 18 to 29 who received the YFV17D yellow fever vaccine. CDR3 sequence: CASSLAQLGVEQYF. CDR3 DNA sequence: TGCGCCAGCAGCTTGGCTCAGTTGGGGGTCGAGCAGTACTTC.